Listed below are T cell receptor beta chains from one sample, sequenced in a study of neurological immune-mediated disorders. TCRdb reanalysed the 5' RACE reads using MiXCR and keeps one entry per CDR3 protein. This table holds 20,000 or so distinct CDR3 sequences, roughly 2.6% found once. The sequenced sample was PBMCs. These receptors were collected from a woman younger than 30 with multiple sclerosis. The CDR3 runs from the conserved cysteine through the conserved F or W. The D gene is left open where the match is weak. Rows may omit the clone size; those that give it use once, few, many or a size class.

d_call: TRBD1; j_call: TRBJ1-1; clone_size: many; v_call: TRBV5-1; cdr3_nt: TGCGCCAGCAGCTTGGACAGGGGATCGAAGGTAGTTGAAGCTTTCTTT; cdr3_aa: CASSLDRGSKVVEAFF
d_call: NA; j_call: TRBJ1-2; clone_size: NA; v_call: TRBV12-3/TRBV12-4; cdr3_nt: TGTGCCAGCAGGCCAAACAGGGTTATCAGGGGCTACACCTTC; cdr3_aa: CASRPNRVIRGYTF
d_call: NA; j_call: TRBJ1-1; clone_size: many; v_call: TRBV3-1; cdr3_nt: TGTGCCAGCAGCCAAGTTTCGGGGGGAAGCACTGAAGCTTTCTTT; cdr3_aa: CASSQVSGGSTEAFF
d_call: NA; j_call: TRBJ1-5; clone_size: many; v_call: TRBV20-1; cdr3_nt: TGCAGTGCCTCCGGGACACGAGGAAATCAGCCCCAGCATTTT; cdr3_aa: CSASGTRGNQPQHF
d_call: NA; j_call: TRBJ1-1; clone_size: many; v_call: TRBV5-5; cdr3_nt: TGTGCCAGCAGCCCGGACCCGAGAGGGAACACTGAAGCTTTCTTT; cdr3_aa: CASSPDPRGNTEAFF
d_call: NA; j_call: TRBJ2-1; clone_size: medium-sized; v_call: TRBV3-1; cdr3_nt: TGTGCCAGCAGCCAAGCCCGTGCCGGTGAGCAGTTCTTC; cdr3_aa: CASSQARAGEQFF
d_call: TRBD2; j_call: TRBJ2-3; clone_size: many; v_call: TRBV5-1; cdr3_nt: TGCGCCAGCAGCGGTGGGTCTAGCGGGAAGAATACGCAGTATTTT; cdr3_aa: CASSGGSSGKNTQYF
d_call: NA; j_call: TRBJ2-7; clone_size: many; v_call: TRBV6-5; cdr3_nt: TGTGCCAGCAGTTACTCATGGGGAATTGCCTACGAGCAGTACTTC; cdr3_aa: CASSYSWGIAYEQYF
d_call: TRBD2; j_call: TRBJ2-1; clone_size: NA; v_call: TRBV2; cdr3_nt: TGTGCCAGCAAGAGGACTAGCGGGAGCTCCTACAATGAGCAGTTCTTC; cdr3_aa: CASKRTSGSSYNEQFF
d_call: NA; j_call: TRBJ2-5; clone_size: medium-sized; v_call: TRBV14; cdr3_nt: TGTGCCAGCAGCCAAGAATACAGGGCAGAGCAAGAGACCCAGTACTTC; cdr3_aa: CASSQEYRAEQETQYF
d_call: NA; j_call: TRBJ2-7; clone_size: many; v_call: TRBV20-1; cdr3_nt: TGCAGTGCTGTACGGACGACCTACGAGCAGTACTTC; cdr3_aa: CSAVRTTYEQYF
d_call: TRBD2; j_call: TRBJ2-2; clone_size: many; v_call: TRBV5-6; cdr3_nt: TGTGCCAGCAGCTTCCGGGGAGCGGGAGTAGGTACCGGGGAGCTGTTTTTT; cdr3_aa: CASSFRGAGVGTGELFF
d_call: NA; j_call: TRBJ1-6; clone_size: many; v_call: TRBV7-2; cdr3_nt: TGTGCCAGCATCCCGGACAGTAATTCACCCCTCCACTTT; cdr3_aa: CASIPDSNSPLHF
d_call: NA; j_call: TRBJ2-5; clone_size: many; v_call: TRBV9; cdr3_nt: TGTGCCAGCAGCGAGAGCCCAGGGGCGGGGGAGACCCAGTACTTC; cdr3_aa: CASSESPGAGETQYF
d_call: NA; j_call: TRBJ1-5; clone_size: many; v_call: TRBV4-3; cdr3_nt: TGCGCCAGCAGCCAGGACGGACGGCCCAATCAGCCCCAGCATTTT; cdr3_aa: CASSQDGRPNQPQHF
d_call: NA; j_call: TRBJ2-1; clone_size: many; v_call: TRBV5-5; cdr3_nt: TGTGCCAGCAGGGACGACGCATACAATGAGCAGTTCTTC; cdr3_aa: CASRDDAYNEQFF
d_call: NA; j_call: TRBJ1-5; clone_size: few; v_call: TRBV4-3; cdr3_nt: TGCGCCAGCAGCGATCGGGAAAGAGATCAGCCCCAGCATTTT; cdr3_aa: CASSDRERDQPQHF
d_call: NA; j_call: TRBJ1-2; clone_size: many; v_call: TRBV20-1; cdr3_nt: TGCAGCCCGCCGACCGATCTTGGGGGCTACACCTTC; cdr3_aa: CSPPTDLGGYTF
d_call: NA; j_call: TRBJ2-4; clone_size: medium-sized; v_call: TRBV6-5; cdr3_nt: TGTGCCAGCAGTCAAGGGGCTTTAAACATTCAGTACTTC; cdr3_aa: CASSQGALNIQYF
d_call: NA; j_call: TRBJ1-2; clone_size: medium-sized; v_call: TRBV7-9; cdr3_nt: TGTGCCAGCAGCTTCGATCCGATCAGCTATGGCTACACCTTC; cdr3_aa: CASSFDPISYGYTF
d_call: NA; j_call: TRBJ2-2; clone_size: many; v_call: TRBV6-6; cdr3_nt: TGTGCCAGCAGTTACTCGCGGGACCAGGGGCTAAACACCGGGGAGCTGTTTTTT; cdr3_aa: CASSYSRDQGLNTGELFF
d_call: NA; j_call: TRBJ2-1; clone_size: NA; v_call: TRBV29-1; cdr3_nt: TGCAGCGTTGCGTCCAGGGCAGGAAATGAGCAGTTCTTC; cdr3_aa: CSVASRAGNEQFF
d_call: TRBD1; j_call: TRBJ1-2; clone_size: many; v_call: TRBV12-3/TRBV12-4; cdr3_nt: TGTGCCAGCAGTCCGGGACAGATAGCTAACTATGGCTACACCTTC; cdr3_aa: CASSPGQIANYGYTF
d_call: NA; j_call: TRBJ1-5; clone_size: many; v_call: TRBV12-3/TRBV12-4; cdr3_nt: TGTGCCAGCAGTTCCGTCCCGCCGACCCAGCATTTT; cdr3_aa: CASSSVPPTQHF
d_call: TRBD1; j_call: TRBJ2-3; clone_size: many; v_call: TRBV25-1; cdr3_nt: TGTGCCAGCAGTCGAGGGACAGGGAGGACAGATACGCAGTATTTT; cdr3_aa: CASSRGTGRTDTQYF
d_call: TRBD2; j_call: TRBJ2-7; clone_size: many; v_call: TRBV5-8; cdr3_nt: TGTGCCAGCAGCTTGGCCTTGGGGGGGATCTACGAGCAGTACTTC; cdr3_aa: CASSLALGGIYEQYF
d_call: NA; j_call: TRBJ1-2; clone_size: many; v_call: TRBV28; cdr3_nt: TGTGCCAGCAGTTTCGGGGCACTCTCCTGGCCTAGCTATGGCTACACCTTC; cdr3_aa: CASSFGALSWPSYGYTF
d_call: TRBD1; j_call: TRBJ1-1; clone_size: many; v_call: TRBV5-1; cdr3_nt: TGCGCCAGCAGGATACAGGGGGCGGCCACTGAAGCTTTCTTT; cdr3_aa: CASRIQGAATEAFF
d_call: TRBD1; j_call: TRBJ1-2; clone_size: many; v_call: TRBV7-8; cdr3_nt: TGTGCCAGCAGCCCCAACCCCGGGACAGGGGGGACCTATGGCTACACCTTC; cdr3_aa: CASSPNPGTGGTYGYTF
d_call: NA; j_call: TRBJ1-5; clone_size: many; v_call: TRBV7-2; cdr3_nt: TGTGCCAGCAGCCGAGGAGGGCGCTCATATAGCAATCAGCCCCAGCATTTT; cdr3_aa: CASSRGGRSYSNQPQHF
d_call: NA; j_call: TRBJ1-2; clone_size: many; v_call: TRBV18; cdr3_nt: TGTGCCAGCTCACCAAAGGATGGGCGTAATAGCTACACCTTC; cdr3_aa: CASSPKDGRNSYTF
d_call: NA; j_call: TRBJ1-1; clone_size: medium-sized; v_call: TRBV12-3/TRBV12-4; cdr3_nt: TGTGCCAGCTTTATGCAGGGGAACACTGAAGCTTTCTTT; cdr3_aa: CASFMQGNTEAFF
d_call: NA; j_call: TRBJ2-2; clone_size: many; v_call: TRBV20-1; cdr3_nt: TGCAGTGCTACCCGGAATTCGAACACCGGGGAGCTGTTTTTT; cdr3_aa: CSATRNSNTGELFF
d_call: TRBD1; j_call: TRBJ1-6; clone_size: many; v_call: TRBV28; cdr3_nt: TGTGCCAGCATAACCCGGACAGGGTTAAATTCACCCCTCCACTTT; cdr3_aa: CASITRTGLNSPLHF
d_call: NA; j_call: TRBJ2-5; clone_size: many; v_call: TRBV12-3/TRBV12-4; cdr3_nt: TGTGCCAGCAGTTTAAGGAGAGCCCAAGAGACCCAGTACTTC; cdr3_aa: CASSLRRAQETQYF
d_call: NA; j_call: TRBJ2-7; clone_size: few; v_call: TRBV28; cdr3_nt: TGTGCCAGCAGATCCAGACTAGGGGGTTACGAGCAGTACTTC; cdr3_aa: CASRSRLGGYEQYF
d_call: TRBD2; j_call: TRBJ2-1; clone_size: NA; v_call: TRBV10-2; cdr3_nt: TGCGCCAGCCTGACTAAGCGGGAGGAAAATGAGCAGTTCTTC; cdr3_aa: CASLTKREENEQFF
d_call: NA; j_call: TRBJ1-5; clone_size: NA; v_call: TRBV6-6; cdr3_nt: TGTGCCAGCACGGGAGGGTTTGGCAATCAGCCCCAGAATTTT; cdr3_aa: CASTGGFGNQPQNF
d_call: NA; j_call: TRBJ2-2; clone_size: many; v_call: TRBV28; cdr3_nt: TGTGCCAGCACCAGGACATCGAACACCGGGGAGCTGTTTTTT; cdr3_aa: CASTRTSNTGELFF
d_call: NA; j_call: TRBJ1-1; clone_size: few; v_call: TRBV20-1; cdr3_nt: TGCAGTGCTAGTTGGGGACGCGGGGGGACTGAAGCTTTCTTT; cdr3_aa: CSASWGRGGTEAFF
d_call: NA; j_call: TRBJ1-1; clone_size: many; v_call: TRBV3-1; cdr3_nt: TGTGCCAGCAGCCAAGAGTCAGGGCTCACGACTTTCTTT; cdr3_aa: CASSQESGLTTFF
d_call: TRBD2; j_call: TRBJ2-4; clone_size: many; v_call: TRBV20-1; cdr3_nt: TGCAGTGCTATCGGACTAGCGGGAGACGTAGCCAAAAACATTCAGTACTTC; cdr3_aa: CSAIGLAGDVAKNIQYF
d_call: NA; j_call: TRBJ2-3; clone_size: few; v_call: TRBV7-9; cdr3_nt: TGTGCCAGCAGCTTGTATGTGGGAGTAACAGATACGCAGTATTTT; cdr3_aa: CASSLYVGVTDTQYF